This T cell receptor beta chain was found in a study of control samples from healthy donors and cancer patients. TCRdb's copy holds only in-frame clones and misses some; the assay was immunoSEQ multiplex PCR. The table shows 130,000 to 150,000 clones, with about 88% occurring only once. This clone was counted between two and nine times. From germline, CDR1 is MNHEY and CDR2 SMNVEV (reference sequence). This CDR3 is 14 amino acids long. Trimming stripped 7 bases from V and 1 base from J, with 10 bases between. This receptor was taken from a woman between 25 and 40 years old in good health. The sample taken for sequencing was blood. The chain is built from TRBV27 and TRBJ2-2; D ambiguous. The DNA of the CDR3 is TGTGCCAGCAAATATCGGCGGAACACCGGGGAGCTGTTTTTT. Protein sequence: CASKYRRNTGELFF.